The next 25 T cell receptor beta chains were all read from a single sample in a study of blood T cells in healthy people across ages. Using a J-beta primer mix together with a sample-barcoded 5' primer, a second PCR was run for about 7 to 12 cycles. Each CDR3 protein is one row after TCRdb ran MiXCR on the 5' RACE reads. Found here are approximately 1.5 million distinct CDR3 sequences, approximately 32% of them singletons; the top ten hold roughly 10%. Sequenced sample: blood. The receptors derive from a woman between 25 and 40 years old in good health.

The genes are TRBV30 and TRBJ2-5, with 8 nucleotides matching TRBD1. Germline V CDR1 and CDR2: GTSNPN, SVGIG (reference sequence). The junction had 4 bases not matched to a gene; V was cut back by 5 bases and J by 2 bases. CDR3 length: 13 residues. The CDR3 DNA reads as TGTGCCTGGGGACAGGGCGTACAAGAGACCCAGTACTTC. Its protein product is CAWGQGVQETQYF.

In DNA, the CDR3 is TGCGCCAGCAGCCAAGGTACGGGGGGTCGTCCTGGCTACACCTTC. Translating it yields CASSQGTGGRPGYTF. This chain links TRBV4-1 with TRBJ1-2, with TRBD1 as a possible D gene (5 bases). CDR1 MGHRA and CDR2 YSYEKL come from the germline V gene. The CDR3 sequence is 15 residues long. The V end lost 1 base, the J end lost 7 bases, and 16 bases lay between the germline ends.

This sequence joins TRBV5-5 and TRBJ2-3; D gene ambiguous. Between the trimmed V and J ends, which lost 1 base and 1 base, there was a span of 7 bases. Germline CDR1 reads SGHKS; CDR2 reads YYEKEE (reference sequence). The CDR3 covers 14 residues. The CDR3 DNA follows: TGTGCCAGCAGCTTGAATACAGGCACAGATACGCAGTATTTT. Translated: CASSLNTGTDTQYF.

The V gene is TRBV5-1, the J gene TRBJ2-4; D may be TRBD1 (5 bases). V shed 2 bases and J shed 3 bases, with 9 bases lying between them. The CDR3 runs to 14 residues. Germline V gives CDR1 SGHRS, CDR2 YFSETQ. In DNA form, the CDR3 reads TGCGCCAGCAGCTTAGGGGTGGACAAAAACATTCAGTACTTC. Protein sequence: CASSLGVDKNIQYF.

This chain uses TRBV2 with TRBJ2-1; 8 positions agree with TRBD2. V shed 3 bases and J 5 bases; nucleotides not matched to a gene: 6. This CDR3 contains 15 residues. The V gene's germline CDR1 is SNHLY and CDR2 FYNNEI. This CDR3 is CASSDPAGGDNEQFF. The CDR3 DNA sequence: TGTGCCAGCAGTGATCCCGCGGGAGGAGACAATGAGCAGTTCTTC.

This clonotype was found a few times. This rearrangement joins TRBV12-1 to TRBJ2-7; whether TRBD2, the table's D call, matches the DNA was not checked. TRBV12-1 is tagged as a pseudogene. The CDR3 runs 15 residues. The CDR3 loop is CASSILRDYSYEQYF. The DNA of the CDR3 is TGTGCCAGCAGCATCCTCCGGGACTACTCCTACGAGCAGTACTTC.

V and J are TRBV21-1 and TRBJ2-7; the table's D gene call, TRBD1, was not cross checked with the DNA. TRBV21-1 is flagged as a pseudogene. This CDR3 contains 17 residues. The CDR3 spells CASSKSPSAGTGNEQYF. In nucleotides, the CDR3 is TGTGCCAGCAGCAAATCGCCAAGTGCCGGGACAGGTAACGAGCAGTACTTC.

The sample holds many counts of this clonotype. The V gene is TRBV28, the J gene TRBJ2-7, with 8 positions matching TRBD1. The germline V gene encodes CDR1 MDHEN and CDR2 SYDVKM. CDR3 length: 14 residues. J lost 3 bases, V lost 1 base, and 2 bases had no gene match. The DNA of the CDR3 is TGTGCCAGCAGTTTATCCGACAGGGGCTACGAGCAGTACTTC. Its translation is CASSLSDRGYEQYF.

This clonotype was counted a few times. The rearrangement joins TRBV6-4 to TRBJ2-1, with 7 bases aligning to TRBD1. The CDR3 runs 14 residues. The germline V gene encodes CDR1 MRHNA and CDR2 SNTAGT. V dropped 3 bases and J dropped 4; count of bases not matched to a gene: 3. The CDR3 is CASSEGTDYNEQFF. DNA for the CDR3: TGTGCCAGCAGTGAGGGGACAGATTACAATGAGCAGTTCTTC.

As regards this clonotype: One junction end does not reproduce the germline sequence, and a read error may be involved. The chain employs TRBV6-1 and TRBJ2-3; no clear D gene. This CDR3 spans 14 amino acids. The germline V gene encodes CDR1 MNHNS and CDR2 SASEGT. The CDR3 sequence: CASTQGLSTDTRYF. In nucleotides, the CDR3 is TGTGCCAGCACTCAAGGATTGAGCACAGATACGCGGTATTTT.

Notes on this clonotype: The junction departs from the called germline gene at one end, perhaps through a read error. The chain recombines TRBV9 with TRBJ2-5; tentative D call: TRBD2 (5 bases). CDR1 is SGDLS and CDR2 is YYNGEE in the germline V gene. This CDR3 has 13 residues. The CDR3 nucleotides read TGTGCCGGCAGCGTAGGGAGTGGGGAGACCCAGTACTTC. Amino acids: CAGSVGSGETQYF. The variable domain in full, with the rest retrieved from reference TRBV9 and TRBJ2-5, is DSGVTQTPKHLITATGQRVTLRCSPRSGDLSVYWYQQSLDQGLQFLIQYYNGEERAKGNILERFSAQQFPDLHSELNLSSLELGDSALYFCAGSVGSGETQYFGPGTRLLVL.

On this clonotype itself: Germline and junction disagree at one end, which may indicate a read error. The CDR3 coding sequence is TGTACCAGCAGCCCGGACAGCTACGAGCAGTACTTC. It yields the protein CTSSPDSYEQYF. The gene calls are TRBV5-4 and TRBJ2-7, with D perhaps matching TRBD1 (6 bases). The CDR3 is made up of 12 amino acids. Germline CDR1 is SGHNT and CDR2 is YYREEE (reference sequence).

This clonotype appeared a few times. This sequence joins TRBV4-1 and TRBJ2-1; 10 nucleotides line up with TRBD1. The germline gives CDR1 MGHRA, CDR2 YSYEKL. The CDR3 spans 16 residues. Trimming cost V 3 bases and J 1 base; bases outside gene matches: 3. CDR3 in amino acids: CASSQLGQGSYNEQFF. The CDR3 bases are TGCGCCAGCAGCCAGCTGGGACAGGGGTCCTACAATGAGCAGTTCTTC.

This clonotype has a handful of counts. CDR3 loop: CASSLMGKGNTGELFF. In nucleotides, the CDR3 is TGTGCCAGCAGCTTAATGGGGAAGGGAAACACCGGGGAGCTGTTTTTT. This rearrangement joins TRBV7-3 to TRBJ2-2; D uncertain. This CDR3 has 16 amino acids. Per the germline V gene, CDR1 is SGHTA and CDR2 is FQGTGA. The V and J ends lost 1 base and 2 bases respectively, with 11 bases between them.

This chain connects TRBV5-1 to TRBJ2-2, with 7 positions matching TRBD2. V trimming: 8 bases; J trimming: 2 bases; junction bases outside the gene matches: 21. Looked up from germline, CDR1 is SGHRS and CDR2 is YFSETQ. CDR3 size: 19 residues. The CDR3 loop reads CASRLPDSLAGDNTGELFF. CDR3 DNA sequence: TGCGCCAGTAGATTGCCCGACTCCCTGGCGGGGGACAACACCGGGGAGCTGTTTTTT.

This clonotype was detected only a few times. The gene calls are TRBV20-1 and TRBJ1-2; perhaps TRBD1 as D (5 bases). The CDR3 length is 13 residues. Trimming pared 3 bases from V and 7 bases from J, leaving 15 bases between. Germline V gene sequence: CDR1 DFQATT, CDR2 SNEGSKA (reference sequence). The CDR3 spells CSASEGLVSGYTF. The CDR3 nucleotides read TGCAGTGCTAGTGAGGGGTTGGTTAGTGGCTACACCTTC.

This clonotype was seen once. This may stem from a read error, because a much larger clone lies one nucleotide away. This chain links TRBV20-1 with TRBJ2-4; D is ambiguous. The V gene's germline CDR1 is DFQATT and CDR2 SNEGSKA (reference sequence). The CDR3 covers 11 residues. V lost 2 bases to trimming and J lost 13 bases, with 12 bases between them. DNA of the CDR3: TGCAGTGCTAGACCTACCTACAAGCAGTACTTC. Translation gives CSARPTYKQYF.

The chain's CDR3 is CASSLSGVQPPDTQYF. The CDR3 nucleotides read TGTGCCAGCAGCCTATCTGGCGTGCAACCTCCCGATACGCAGTATTTT. The chain couples TRBV6-5 to TRBJ2-3, with D unresolved. Between the trimmed V and J ends, which lost 6 bases and 6 bases, there was a span of 22 bases. This CDR3 region has 16 residues. Germline values: CDR1 MNHEY, CDR2 SVGAGI.

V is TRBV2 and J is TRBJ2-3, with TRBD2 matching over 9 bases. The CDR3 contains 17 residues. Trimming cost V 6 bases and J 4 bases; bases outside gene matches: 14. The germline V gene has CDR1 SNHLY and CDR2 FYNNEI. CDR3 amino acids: CASSRGLAGTISDTQYF. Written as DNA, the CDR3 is TGTGCCAGCAGCCGGGGTCTAGCGGGAACGATCTCAGATACGCAGTATTTT.

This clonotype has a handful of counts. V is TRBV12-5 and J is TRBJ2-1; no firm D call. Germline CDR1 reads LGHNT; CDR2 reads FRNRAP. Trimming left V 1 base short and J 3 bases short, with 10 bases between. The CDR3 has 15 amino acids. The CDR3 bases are TGTGCTAGTGGTTTGGGGACGGCCCTCTACAATGAGCAGTTCTTC. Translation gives CASGLGTALYNEQFF.

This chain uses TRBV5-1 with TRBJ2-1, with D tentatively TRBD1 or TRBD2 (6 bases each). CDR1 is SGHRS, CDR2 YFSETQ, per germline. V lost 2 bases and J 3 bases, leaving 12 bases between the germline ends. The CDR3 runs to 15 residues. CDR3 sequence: CASSLGGGDYNEQFF. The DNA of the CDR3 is TGCGCCAGCAGCTTAGGGGGAGGAGACTACAATGAGCAGTTCTTC. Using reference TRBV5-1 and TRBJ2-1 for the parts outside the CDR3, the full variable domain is KAGVTQTPRYLIKTRGQQVTLSCSPISGHRSVSWYQQTPGQGLQFLFEYFSETQRNKGNFPGRFSGRQFSNSRSEMNVSTLELGDSALYLCASSLGGGDYNEQFFGPGTRLTVL.

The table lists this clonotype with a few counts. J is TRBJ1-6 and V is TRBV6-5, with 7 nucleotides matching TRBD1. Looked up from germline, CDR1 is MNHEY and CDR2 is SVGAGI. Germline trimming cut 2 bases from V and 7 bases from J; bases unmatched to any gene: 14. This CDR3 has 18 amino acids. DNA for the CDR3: TGTGCCAGCAGTTACCAAACCGTAAGACAGGGAGGCAATTCACCCCTCCACTTT. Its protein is CASSYQTVRQGGNSPLHF.

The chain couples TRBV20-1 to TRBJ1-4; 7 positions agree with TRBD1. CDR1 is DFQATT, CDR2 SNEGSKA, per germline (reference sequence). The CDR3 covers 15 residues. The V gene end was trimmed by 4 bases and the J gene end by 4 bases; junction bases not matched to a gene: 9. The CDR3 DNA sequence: TGCAGTGCTATTAAGGGGGCGATTGGTAATGAAAAACTGTTTTTT. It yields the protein CSAIKGAIGNEKLFF.

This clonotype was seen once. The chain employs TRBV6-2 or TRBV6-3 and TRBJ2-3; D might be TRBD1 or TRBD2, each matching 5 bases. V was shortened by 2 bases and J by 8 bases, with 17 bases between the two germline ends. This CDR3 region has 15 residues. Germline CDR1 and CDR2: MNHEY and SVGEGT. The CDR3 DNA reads TGTGCCAGCAGTTACATTTCGGGGAGTCAGGGTACGCAGTATTTT. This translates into CASSYISGSQGTQYF.

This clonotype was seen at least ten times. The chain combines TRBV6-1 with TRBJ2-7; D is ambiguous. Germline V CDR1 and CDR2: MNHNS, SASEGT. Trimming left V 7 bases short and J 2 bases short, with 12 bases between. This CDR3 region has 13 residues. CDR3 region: CASNPAHPYEQYF. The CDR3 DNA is TGTGCCAGCAACCCAGCGCACCCCTACGAGCAGTACTTC.